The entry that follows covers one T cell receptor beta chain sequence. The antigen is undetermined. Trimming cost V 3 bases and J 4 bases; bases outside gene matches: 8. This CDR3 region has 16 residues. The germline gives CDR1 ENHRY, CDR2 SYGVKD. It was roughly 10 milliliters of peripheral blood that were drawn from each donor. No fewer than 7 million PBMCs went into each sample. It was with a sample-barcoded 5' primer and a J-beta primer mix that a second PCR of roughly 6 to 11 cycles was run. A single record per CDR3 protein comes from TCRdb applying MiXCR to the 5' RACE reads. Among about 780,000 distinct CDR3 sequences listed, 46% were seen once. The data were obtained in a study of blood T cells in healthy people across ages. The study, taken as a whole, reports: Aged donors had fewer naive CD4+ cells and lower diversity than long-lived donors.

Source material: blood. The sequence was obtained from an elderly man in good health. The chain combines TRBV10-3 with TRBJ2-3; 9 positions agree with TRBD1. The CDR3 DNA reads TGTGCCATCAGTGAAGGGGACAGGGTTGAGGCAGATACGCAGTATTTT. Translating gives CAISEGDRVEADTQYF.